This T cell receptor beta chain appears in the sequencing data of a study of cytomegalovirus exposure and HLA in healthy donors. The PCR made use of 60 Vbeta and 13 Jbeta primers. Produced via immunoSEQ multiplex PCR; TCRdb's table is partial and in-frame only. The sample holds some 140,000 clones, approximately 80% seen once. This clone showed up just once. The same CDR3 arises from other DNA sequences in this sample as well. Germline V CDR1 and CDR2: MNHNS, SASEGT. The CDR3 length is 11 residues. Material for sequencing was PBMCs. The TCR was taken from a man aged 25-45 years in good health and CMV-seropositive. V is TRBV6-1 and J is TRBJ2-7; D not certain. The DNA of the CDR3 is TGTTCATGTGGGCAGGCCTACGAGCAGTACTTC. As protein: CSCGQAYEQYF.